This TCR beta chain appears in the sequencing data of a study of CD8 T cells in ankylosing spondylitis. Findings of the study overall: In reactive arthritis synovial fluid and blood, some motif variants had been reported before. It was reported that disease-linked clones were significantly enriched in matched ankylosing spondylitis synovial fluid. CD8+ disease-linked clones were present at relatively low frequencies in blood. A TCR beta motif made of under 10 highly homologous variants seemed typical of ankylosing spondylitis blood.

This clonotype was observed a few times. The antigen is undetermined. This CDR3 contains 15 residues. V shed 4 bases and J shed 5 bases, with 20 bases lying between them. The germline CDR1 and CDR2 sequences are SQVTM and ANQGSEA. Each CDR3 protein is one row after TCRdb ran MiXCR on the 5' RACE reads. In the table there are 90,000 to 100,000 distinct CDR3 sequences, about 8.5% of which are singletons. The material sequenced was blood, either unsorted or a sorted T cell fraction (not recorded which). The receptor comes from a male donor with ankylosing spondylitis or in good health (not recorded which). The rearrangement uses TRBV29-1 and TRBJ2-5; D unresolved. In nucleotides, the CDR3 is TGCAGCGTTGGTTGGGGTAGGGTGATTGAGGAGACCCAGTACTTC. This codes for CSVGWGRVIEETQYF. The variable domain in full, with the rest retrieved from reference TRBV29-1 and TRBJ2-5, is SAVISQKPSRDICQRGTSLTIQCQVDSQVTMMFWYRQQPGQSLTLIATANQGSEATYESGFVIDKFPISRPNLTFSTLTVSNMSPEDSSIYLCSVGWGRVIEETQYFGPGTRLLVL.